These 15 T cell receptor beta chains were sequenced from one sample in a study of shared clonotypes between healthy human individuals. This table comes from immunoSEQ multiplex PCR, and its TCRdb copy is limited to in-frame clones, with some not included. The sample includes 2.3 million or so clones, approximately 95% of them seen just once. Input material: naive CD4+ T cells from PBMCs. Sample subset: CD45RA+ positively selected. Receptors were obtained from a man between 18 and 29 years old in good health. Some clones in this sample may be carry-over from other donors' samples.

The chain links TRBV18 to TRBJ2-5; tentative D call: TRBD1 (7 bases). This CDR3 contains 15 residues. V dropped 3 bases and J dropped 4 bases, with 15 bases sitting between them. The germline CDR1 and CDR2 sequences are KGHSH and LQKENI. The CDR3 nucleotides read TGTGCCAGCTCACCGGAGGGGGCAAATGGAGAGACCCAGTACTTC. It translates to CASSPEGANGETQYF.

The chain joins TRBV7-2 to TRBJ2-5; a weak D match, TRBD2 (6 bases). From germline, CDR1 is SGHTA and CDR2 FQGNSA. The V end lost 2 bases, the J end lost 1 base, and 8 bases lay between the germline ends. The CDR3 has 14 residues. CDR3 loop: CASSLSGFQETQYF. CDR3 nucleotide sequence: TGTGCCAGCAGCTTAAGCGGGTTCCAAGAGACCCAGTACTTC.

The gene calls are TRBV28 and TRBJ2-2; 8 nucleotides agree with TRBD1. This CDR3 is built from 16 residues. The germline gives CDR1 MDHEN, CDR2 SYDVKM. Unmatched junction bases numbered 10, after V lost 4 bases and J lost 6 bases. The CDR3 nucleotides read TGTGCCAGCAGTTCGACCGCGGACAGGGTAGCCGGGGAGCTGTTTTTT. It codes for CASSSTADRVAGELFF.

The V gene is TRBV4-1, the J gene TRBJ2-4; 10 bases agree with TRBD2. CDR1 and CDR2 (germline): MGHRA, YSYEKL. The ends lost 2 bases at V and 1 base at J; junction bases unmatched: 5. This CDR3 spans 17 amino acids. CDR3 DNA: TGCGCCAGCAGCCAACCAACTAGCGGGATGGCCAAAAACATTCAGTACTTC. Amino acid sequence: CASSQPTSGMAKNIQYF.

The CDR3 sequence: CASSLVPDNEQFF. CDR3 sequence (DNA): TGTGCCAGCAGCTTGGTCCCAGACAATGAGCAGTTCTTC. The chain combines TRBV5-4 with TRBJ2-1; the D is unclear. Deletions cut 0 bases from V and 5 bases from J, with 6 bases between. Germline loops: CDR1 SGHNT, CDR2 YYREEE (reference sequence). The CDR3 is 13 amino acids.

The chain joins TRBV7-3 to TRBJ2-3, with D hard to call. The CDR3 spans 16 residues. CDR1 is SGHTA and CDR2 is FQGTGA in the germline V gene. Trimming removed 5 bases at V and 2 bases at J, with 17 bases between. CDR3 sequence (DNA): TGTGCCAGCAGCAATAGTGTAGGAGTGTCCACAGATACGCAGTATTTT. Its protein is CASSNSVGVSTDTQYF.

Here the CDR3 reads CASSFKGGYTF. Here the CDR3 DNA reads TGTGCCAGCAGTTTTAAGGGAGGCTACACCTTC. The genes are TRBV6-6 and TRBJ1-2; no definite D call. The CDR3 is 11 residues long. Trimming stripped 4 bases from V and 8 bases from J, with 8 bases between. Germline-derived CDR1 and CDR2 are MNHNY and SVGAGI (reference sequence).

The chain combines TRBV4-1 with TRBJ1-5; D unclear. CDR3 length: 15 amino acids. V was pared by 0 bases and J by 7 bases, with 13 bases between. Germline-derived CDR1 and CDR2 are MGHRA and YSYEKL. The CDR3 sequence: CASSQDSGSRQPQHF. Here the CDR3 DNA reads TGCGCCAGCAGCCAAGATTCGGGTAGTCGACAGCCCCAGCATTTT.

The chain has TRBV4-1 and TRBJ1-5; D not resolved. Germline CDR1 MGHRA, CDR2 YSYEKL. V was pared by 0 bases and J by 4 bases, with 7 bases between. This CDR3 spans 14 amino acids. The CDR3 DNA reads TGCGCCAGCAGCCAAGACGCTCAGAATCAGCCCCAGCATTTT. This sequence encodes CASSQDAQNQPQHF.

This clone was observed a single time. J is TRBJ1-2 and V is TRBV28; 10 bases align to TRBD1. V dropped 5 bases and J dropped 0; count of bases not matched to a gene: 6. Germline CDR1 MDHEN, CDR2 SYDVKM. This CDR3 comprises 16 residues. The CDR3 is CASSEGGTGANYGYTF. CDR3 DNA sequence: TGTGCCAGCAGTGAAGGGGGGACAGGGGCTAACTATGGCTACACCTTC.

The genes are TRBV11-3 and TRBJ2-1, with 12 nucleotides matching TRBD2. The germline V gene encodes CDR1 SGHNT and CDR2 YENEEA. The CDR3 has 16 residues. Germline trimming cut 5 bases from V and 6 bases from J; bases unmatched to any gene: 8. CDR3 protein: CASSVTSGSIGNEQFF. Written as DNA, the CDR3 is TGTGCCAGCAGCGTGACTAGCGGGAGTATCGGCAATGAGCAGTTCTTC.

V and J are TRBV11-2 and TRBJ2-1; TRBD1 matches 8 bases. The junction had 0 bases not matched to a gene; V was cut back by 1 base and J by 1 base. This CDR3 is built from 15 residues. Germline V lookup: CDR1 SGHAT, CDR2 FQNNGV. The DNA for the CDR3 is TGTGCCAGCAGCTTAGGACAGGGGTCCTACAATGAGCAGTTCTTC. Its protein is CASSLGQGSYNEQFF.

The chain employs TRBV18 and TRBJ2-7, with a tentative D call TRBD1 (6 bases). CDR3 size: 15 residues. Per germline, CDR1 KGHSH and CDR2 LQKENI. The V end was cut by 2 bases, the J end by 3 bases, with 14 bases between. This CDR3 reads CASSPSGTLHYEQYF. CDR3 nucleotide sequence: TGTGCCAGCTCACCATCCGGGACACTACACTACGAGCAGTACTTC.

The chain couples TRBV2 to TRBJ2-7, with TRBD2 identical over 11 bases. The CDR3 loop spans 14 amino acids. V gave up 7 bases and J gave up 3 bases; unmatched junction bases: 5. Germline values: CDR1 SNHLY, CDR2 FYNNEI. CDR3 sequence reads: CASNPTSGSYEQYF. The CDR3 DNA reads as TGTGCCAGCAACCCAACTAGCGGGAGCTACGAGCAGTACTTC.

This chain connects TRBV27 to TRBJ2-7; 8 nucleotides match TRBD2. The germline gives CDR1 MNHEY, CDR2 SMNVEV (reference sequence). The ends lost 11 bases at V and 6 bases at J; junction bases unmatched: 12. The length of the CDR3 is 13 residues. In DNA, the CDR3 is TGTGCCCCCTTCGGGAGGGGGGTAGGCGAGCAGTACTTC. Its translation: CAPFGRGVGEQYF.